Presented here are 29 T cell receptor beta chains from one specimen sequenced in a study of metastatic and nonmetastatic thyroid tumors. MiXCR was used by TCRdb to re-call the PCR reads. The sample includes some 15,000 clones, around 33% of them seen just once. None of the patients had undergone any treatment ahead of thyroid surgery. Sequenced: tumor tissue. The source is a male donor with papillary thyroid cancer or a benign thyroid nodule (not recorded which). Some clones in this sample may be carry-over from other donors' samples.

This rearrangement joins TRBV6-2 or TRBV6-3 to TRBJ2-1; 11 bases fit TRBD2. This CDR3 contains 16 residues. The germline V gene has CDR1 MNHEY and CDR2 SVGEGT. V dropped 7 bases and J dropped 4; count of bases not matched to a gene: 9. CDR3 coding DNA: TGTGCCAGCACGTCACTAGCGGGAGTGGAGTACAATGAGCAGTTCTTC. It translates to CASTSLAGVEYNEQFF.

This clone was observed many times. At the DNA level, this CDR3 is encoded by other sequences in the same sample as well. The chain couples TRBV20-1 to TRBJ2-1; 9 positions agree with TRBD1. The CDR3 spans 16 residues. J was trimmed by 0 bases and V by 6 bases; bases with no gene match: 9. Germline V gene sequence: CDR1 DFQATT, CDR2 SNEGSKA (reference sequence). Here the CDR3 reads CSAPSGQGLSYNEQFF. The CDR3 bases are TGCAGTGCCCCATCCGGACAGGGGCTCTCCTACAATGAGCAGTTCTTC.

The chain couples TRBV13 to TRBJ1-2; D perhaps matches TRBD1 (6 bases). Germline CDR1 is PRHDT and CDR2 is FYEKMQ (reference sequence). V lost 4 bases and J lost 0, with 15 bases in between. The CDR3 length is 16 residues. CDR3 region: CASSSAGQKSNYGYTF. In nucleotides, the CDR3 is TGTGCCAGCAGCTCAGCCGGACAGAAGTCTAACTATGGCTACACCTTC.

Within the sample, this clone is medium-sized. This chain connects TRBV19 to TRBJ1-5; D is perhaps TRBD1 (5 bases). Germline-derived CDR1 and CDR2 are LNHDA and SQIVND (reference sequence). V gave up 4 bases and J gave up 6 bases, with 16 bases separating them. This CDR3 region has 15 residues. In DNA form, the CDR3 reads TGTGCCAGTAGTAATGGGGGAGGTGGACCTCAGCCCCAGCATTTT. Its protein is CASSNGGGGPQPQHF.

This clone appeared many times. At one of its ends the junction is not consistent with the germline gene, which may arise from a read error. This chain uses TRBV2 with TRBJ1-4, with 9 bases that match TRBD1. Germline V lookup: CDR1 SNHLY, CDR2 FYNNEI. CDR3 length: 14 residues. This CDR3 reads CASNSGTGIEKLSF. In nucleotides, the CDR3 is TGTGCCAGTAACTCCGGGACAGGGATTGAAAAACTGTCTTTT.

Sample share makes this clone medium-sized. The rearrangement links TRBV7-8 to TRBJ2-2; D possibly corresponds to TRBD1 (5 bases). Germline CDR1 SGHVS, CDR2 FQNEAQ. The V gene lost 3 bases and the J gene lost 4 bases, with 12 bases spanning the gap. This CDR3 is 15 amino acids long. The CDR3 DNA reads TGTGCCAGCAGCTTGCAGGGCTACCTCACCGGGGAGCTGTTTTTT. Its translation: CASSLQGYLTGELFF.

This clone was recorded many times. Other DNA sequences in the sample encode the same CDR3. The CDR3 nucleotides read TGTGCCAGCAGTTTAAAGGGAGCAGATACGCAGTATTTT. Residues: CASSLKGADTQYF. The chain has TRBV12-3 or TRBV12-4 and TRBJ2-3, with a tentative D call TRBD2 (5 bases). Trimming removed 2 bases from V and 4 bases from J, with 7 bases in between. The CDR3 has 13 residues.

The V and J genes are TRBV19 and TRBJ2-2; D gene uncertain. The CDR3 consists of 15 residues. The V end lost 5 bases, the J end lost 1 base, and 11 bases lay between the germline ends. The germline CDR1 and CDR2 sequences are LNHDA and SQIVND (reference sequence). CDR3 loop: CASSHGVGNTGELFF. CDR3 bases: TGTGCCAGTAGTCACGGCGTAGGGAACACCGGGGAGCTGTTTTTT.

In DNA form, the CDR3 reads TGTGCCTGGAGTGTAGGGCTCTTCACTGAAGCTTTCTTT. This sequence encodes CAWSVGLFTEAFF. The V call is TRBV30, the J call TRBJ1-1; the D is unclear. Trimming took off 0 bases at V and 4 bases at J, with 9 bases between the two ends. The CDR3 totals 13 residues. CDR1 is GTSNPN, CDR2 SVGIG, per germline (reference sequence).

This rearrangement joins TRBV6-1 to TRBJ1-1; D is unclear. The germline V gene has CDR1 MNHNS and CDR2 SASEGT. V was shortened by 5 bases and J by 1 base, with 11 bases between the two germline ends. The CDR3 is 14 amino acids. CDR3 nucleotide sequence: TGTGCCAGCAGTTCGCTTGAGGAGAACACTGAAGCTTTCTTT. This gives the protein CASSSLEENTEAFF.

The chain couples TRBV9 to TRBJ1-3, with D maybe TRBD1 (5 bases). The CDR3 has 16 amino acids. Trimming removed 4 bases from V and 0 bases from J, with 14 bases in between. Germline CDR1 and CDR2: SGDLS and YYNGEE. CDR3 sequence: CASSPAGSPSGNTIYF. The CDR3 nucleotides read TGTGCCAGCAGCCCCGCAGGGAGCCCCTCTGGAAACACCATATATTTT.

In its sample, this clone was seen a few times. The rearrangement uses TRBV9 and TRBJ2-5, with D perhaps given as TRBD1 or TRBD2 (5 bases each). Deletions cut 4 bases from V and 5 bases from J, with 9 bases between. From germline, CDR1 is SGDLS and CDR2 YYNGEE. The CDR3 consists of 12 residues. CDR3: CASSSGTETQYF. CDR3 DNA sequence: TGTGCCAGCAGCTCAGGGACGGAGACCCAGTACTTC.

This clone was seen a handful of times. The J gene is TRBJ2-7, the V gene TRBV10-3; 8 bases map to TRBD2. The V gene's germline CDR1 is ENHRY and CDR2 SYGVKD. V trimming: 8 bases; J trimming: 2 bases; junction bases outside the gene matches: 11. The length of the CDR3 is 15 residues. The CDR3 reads CAISAGGAAAYEQYF. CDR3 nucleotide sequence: TGTGCCATCTCCGCGGGGGGAGCGGCAGCCTACGAGCAGTACTTC.

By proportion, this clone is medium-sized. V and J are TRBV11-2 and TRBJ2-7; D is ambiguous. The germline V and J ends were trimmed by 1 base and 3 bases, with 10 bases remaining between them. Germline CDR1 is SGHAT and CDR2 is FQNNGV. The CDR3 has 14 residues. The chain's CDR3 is CASSLALGVYEQYF. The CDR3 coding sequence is TGTGCCAGCAGCTTAGCTCTTGGTGTCTACGAGCAGTACTTC.

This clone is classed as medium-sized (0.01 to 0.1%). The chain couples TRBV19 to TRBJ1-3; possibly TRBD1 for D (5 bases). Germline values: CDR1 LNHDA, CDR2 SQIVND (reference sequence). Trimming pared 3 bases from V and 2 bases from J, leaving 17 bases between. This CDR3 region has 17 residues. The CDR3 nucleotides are TGTGCCAGTAGTATCTCAGGGCTCCAGAATACTGGAAACACCATATATTTT. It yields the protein CASSISGLQNTGNTIYF.

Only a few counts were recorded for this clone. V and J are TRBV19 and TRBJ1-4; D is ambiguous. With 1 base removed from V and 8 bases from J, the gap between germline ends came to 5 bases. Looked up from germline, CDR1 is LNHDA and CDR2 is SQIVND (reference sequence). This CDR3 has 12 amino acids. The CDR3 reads CASSIGGEKLFF. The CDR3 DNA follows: TGTGCCAGTAGTATAGGAGGGGAAAAACTGTTTTTT.

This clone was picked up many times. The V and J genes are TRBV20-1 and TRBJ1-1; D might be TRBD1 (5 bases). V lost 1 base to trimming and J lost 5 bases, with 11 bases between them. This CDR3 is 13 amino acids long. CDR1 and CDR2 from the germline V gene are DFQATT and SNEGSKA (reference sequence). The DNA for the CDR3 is TGCAGTGCTAGAGCAGGGAAGGTAACTGAAGCTTTCTTT. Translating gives CSARAGKVTEAFF.

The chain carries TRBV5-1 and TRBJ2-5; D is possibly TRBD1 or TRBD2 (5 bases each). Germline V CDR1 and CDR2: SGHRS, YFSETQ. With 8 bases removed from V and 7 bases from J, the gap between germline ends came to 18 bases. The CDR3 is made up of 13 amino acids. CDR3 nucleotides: TGCGCCAGTACCGGGACCCAGGAGGTGACCCAGTACTTC. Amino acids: CASTGTQEVTQYF.

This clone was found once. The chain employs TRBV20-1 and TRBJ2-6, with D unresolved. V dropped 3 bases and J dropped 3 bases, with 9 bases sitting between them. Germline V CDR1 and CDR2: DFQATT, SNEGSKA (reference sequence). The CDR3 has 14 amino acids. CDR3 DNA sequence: TGCAGTGCTAGGTCTGATAGTGGGGCCAACGTCCTGACTTTC. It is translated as CSARSDSGANVLTF.

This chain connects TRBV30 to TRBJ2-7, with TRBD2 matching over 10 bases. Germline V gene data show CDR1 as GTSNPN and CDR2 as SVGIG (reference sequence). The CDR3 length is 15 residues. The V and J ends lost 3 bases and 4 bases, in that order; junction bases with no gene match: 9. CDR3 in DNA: TGTGCCTGGAGGCGGGCGGCTAGCGGGAGATACGAGCAGTACTTC. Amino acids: CAWRRAASGRYEQYF.

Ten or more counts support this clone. CDR3 protein: CASSRGTGQETQYF. The CDR3 DNA follows: TGCGCCAGCAGCCGAGGGACAGGGCAAGAGACCCAGTACTTC. The chain links TRBV5-1 to TRBJ2-5; TRBD1 aligns across 9 bases. Germline V lookup: CDR1 SGHRS, CDR2 YFSETQ. V was clipped by 4 bases and J by 2 bases; unmatched bases: 3. This CDR3 is built from 14 residues.

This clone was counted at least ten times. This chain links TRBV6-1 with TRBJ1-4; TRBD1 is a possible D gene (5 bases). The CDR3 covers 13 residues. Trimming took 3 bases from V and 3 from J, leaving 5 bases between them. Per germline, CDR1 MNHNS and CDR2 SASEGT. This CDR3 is CASSEGANEKLFF. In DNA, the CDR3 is TGTGCCAGCAGTGAGGGGGCTAATGAAAAACTGTTTTTT.

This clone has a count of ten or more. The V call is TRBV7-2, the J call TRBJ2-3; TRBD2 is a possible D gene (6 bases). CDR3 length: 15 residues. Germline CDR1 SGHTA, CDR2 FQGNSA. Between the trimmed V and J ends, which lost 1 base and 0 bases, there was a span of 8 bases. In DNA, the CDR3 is TGTGCCAGCAGCTTAGTAGGGACTAGCACAGATACGCAGTATTTT. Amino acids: CASSLVGTSTDTQYF.

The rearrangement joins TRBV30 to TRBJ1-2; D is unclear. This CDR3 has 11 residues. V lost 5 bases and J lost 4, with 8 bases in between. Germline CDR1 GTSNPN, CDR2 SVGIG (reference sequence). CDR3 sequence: CAWLTSYGYTF. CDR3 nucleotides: TGTGCCTGGCTCACAAGCTATGGCTACACCTTC.

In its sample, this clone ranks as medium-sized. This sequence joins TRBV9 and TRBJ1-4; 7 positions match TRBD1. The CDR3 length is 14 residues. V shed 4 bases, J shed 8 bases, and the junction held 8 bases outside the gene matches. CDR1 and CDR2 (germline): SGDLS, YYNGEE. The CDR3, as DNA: TGTGCCAGCAGCTTAGCAGGGGGGAACGAAAAACTGTTTTTT. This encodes CASSLAGGNEKLFF. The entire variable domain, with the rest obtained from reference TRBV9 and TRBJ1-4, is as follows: DSGVTQTPKHLITATGQRVTLRCSPRSGDLSVYWYQQSLDQGLQFLIQYYNGEERAKGNILERFSAQQFPDLHSELNLSSLELGDSALYFCASSLAGGNEKLFFGSGTQLSVL.

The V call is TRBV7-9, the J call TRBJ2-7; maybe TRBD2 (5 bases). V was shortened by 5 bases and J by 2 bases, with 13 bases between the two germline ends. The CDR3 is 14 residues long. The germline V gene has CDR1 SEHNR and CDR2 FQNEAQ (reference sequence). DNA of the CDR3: TGTGCCAGCAGCAAGCCGGGATCCCCCTACGAGCAGTACTTC. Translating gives CASSKPGSPYEQYF.

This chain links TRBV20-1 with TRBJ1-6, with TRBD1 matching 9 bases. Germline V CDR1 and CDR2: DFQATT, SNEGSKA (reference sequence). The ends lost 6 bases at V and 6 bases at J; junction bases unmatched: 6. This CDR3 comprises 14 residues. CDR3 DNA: TGCAGTGCATATGGACAGGGGTCTAATTCACCCCTCCACTTT. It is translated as CSAYGQGSNSPLHF.

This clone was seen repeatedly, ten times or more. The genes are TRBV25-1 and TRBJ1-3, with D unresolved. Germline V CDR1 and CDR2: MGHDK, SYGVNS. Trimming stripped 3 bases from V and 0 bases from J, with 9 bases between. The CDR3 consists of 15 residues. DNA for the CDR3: TGTGCCAGCAGTGAGATTGCAGGCTCTGGAAACACCATATATTTT. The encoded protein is CASSEIAGSGNTIYF.

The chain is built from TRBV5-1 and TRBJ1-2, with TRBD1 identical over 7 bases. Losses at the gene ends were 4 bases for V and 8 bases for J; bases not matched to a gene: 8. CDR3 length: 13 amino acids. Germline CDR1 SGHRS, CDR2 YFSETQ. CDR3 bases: TGCGCCAGCAGCCAAACAGGGGAGCGGGGCTACACCTTC. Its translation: CASSQTGERGYTF.